The 5 T cell receptor beta chains below come from one sample, sequenced in a study of blood T cell repertoires in COVID-19. Repertoires were generated with immunoSEQ multiplex PCR, while TCRdb's copy carries only in-frame clones and drops some. The sample includes about 93,000 clones, roughly 80% of them seen just once. Sequenced material: peripheral blood. All receptors derive from a human donor in a cohort sampled during active COVID-19.

The CDR3 DNA reads TGCGCCAGCAGCTTGGGGCCGGAGCCCTACAATGAGCAGTTCTTC. Protein: CASSLGPEPYNEQFF. This sequence joins TRBV5-1 and TRBJ2-1, with D unresolved. Per the germline V gene, CDR1 is SGHRS and CDR2 is YFSETQ. The CDR3 consists of 15 residues. The V gene lost 0 bases and the J gene lost 2 bases, with 9 bases spanning the gap.

This clone was seen only a few times. This chain links TRBV6-1 with TRBJ2-6, with 8 bases identical to TRBD1. The CDR3 runs 16 residues. V trimming: 4 bases; J trimming: 5 bases; junction bases outside the gene matches: 7. Germline CDR1 is MNHNS and CDR2 is SASEGT. CDR3 bases: TGTGCCAGCAGTGGCCAGGACAGGGTCTGGGCCAACGTCCTGACTTTC. This gives the protein CASSGQDRVWANVLTF.

The chain couples TRBV30 to TRBJ1-1; 10 bases agree with TRBD1. Germline V gene lookup returns CDR1 GTSNPN and CDR2 SVGIG (reference sequence). This CDR3 has 14 amino acids. V was clipped by 6 bases and J by 0 bases; unmatched bases: 4. The CDR3, as DNA: TGTGCCTGCGGGACAGGGGAAGTGAACACTGAAGCTTTCTTT. Translating gives CACGTGEVNTEAFF. Variable domain in full (rest from reference TRBV30 and TRBJ1-1): SQTIHQWPATLVQPVGSPLSLECTVEGTSNPNLYWYRQAAGRGLQLLFYSVGIGQISSEVPQNLSASRPQDRQFILSSKKLLLSDSGFYLCACGTGEVNTEAFFGQGTRLTVV.

The gene calls are TRBV19 and TRBJ1-2; 10 bases align to TRBD1. The CDR3 covers 16 residues. V dropped 8 bases and J dropped 1; count of bases not matched to a gene: 10. CDR1 and CDR2 (germline): LNHDA, SQIVND (reference sequence). The DNA of the CDR3 is TGTGCCAGTCAACCCCCCCGGACAGGGGGTAACTATGGCTACACCTTC. This encodes CASQPPRTGGNYGYTF.

This chain uses TRBV6-1 with TRBJ1-5; the D gene is possibly TRBD1 (6 bases). CDR1 is MNHNS, CDR2 SASEGT, per germline. The CDR3 is made up of 17 amino acids. V was trimmed by 3 bases and J by 3 bases, leaving 18 bases between them. The CDR3 reads CASSELGGGLTNQPQHF. The CDR3 region has the DNA TGTGCCAGCAGTGAGCTCGGGGGGGGCTTAACCAATCAGCCCCAGCATTTT.